What follows are 30 T cell receptor beta chains derived from one specimen sequenced in a study of long-term antiretroviral therapy in people with HIV. They ran version v3.0 of the immunoSEQ assay at survey level. TCRdb's copy holds only in-frame clones and misses some; the assay was immunoSEQ multiplex PCR. The sample lists around 25,000 clones, around 87% occurring once. This specimen consisted of unsorted PBMCs, obtained 1.9 years after starting antiretroviral therapy. The receptors were gathered from a woman aged 25 to 45 with HIV.

This rearrangement joins TRBV5-1 to TRBJ1-1; D may be TRBD1 (5 bases). The CDR3 spans 13 residues. The V and J ends lost 3 bases and 5 bases respectively, with 11 bases between them. Germline CDR1 is SGHRS and CDR2 is YFSETQ. The CDR3 is CASSSWGGTEAFF. The DNA for the CDR3 is TGCGCCAGCAGCTCTTGGGGGGGGACTGAAGCTTTCTTT.

The genes are TRBV5-1 and TRBJ2-3; tentatively, D is TRBD2 (5 bases). V was pared by 4 bases and J by 4 bases, with 13 bases between. This CDR3 is 14 amino acids long. Germline V CDR1 and CDR2: SGHRS, YFSETQ. CDR3 sequence reads: CASSTSGDADTQYF. As DNA, the CDR3 is TGCGCCAGCAGCACCTCCGGGGATGCAGATACGCAGTATTTT.

CDR3 DNA: TGTGCCAGCAGCTGGGAAGATTGGGCTCCTAACTATGGCTACACCTTC. Protein product: CASSWEDWAPNYGYTF. The chain carries TRBV5-6 and TRBJ1-2; unclear D gene. The CDR3 has 16 amino acids. CDR1 is SGHDT, CDR2 YYEEEE, per germline. V was cut by 3 bases and J by 0 bases, with 15 bases left in between. Filled out from reference TRBV5-6 and TRBJ1-2, the complete variable domain reads DAGVTQSPTHLIKTRGQQVTLRCSPKSGHDTVSWYQQALGQGPQFIFQYYEEEERQRGNFPDRFSGHQFPNYSSELNVNALLLGDSALYLCASSWEDWAPNYGYTFGSGTRLTVV.

The chain links TRBV7-3 to TRBJ1-1; possible D gene TRBD1, 5 bases. With 3 bases removed from V and 1 base from J, the gap between germline ends came to 12 bases. CDR1 is SGHTA and CDR2 is FQGTGA in the germline V gene. This CDR3 has 15 amino acids. In DNA form, the CDR3 reads TGTGCCAGCAGCTTTACTAGGACAAAGAACACTGAAGCTTTCTTT. This codes for CASSFTRTKNTEAFF. The full variable domain, its missing parts supplied by reference TRBV7-3 and TRBJ1-1, is GAGVSQTPSNKVTEKGKYVELRCDPISGHTALYWYRQSLGQGPEFLIYFQGTGAADDSGLPNDRFFAVRPEGSVSTLKIQRTERGDSAVYLCASSFTRTKNTEAFFGQGTRLTVV.

This sequence joins TRBV2 and TRBJ1-1; D is uncertain. The CDR3 covers 14 residues. The V end lost 5 bases, the J end lost 5 bases, and 15 bases lay between the germline ends. Germline V gene sequence: CDR1 SNHLY, CDR2 FYNNEI. The CDR3 sequence: CASSPRGEGTEAFF. CDR3 in DNA: TGTGCCAGCAGTCCAAGAGGTGAAGGGACTGAAGCTTTCTTT.

The V and J genes are TRBV29-1 and TRBJ1-1; D not resolved. Trimming shortened V by 0 bases and J by 1 base, and 0 bases separated the two germline ends. Germline lookup yields CDR1 SQVTM and CDR2 ANQGSEA. CDR3 size: 11 residues. CDR3 loop: CSVEENTEAFF. The DNA of the CDR3 is TGCAGCGTTGAAGAGAACACTGAAGCTTTCTTT.

The V and J genes are TRBV7-9 and TRBJ1-1, with D hard to call. From germline, CDR1 is SEHNR and CDR2 FQNEAQ (reference sequence). V gave up 5 bases and J gave up 0 bases, with 13 bases separating them. This CDR3 comprises 15 residues. In nucleotides, the CDR3 is TGTGCCAGCAGCCCCCGTTCAGCTATGAACACTGAAGCTTTCTTT. Its protein product is CASSPRSAMNTEAFF.

The V call is TRBV6-1, the J call TRBJ2-2, with D unclear. V lost 6 bases to trimming and J lost 5 bases, with 10 bases between them. This CDR3 contains 13 residues. Germline CDR1 is MNHNS and CDR2 is SASEGT. The CDR3 DNA sequence: TGTGCCAGCAGACGACCAGTTACCGGGGAGCTGTTTTTT. Its protein is CASRRPVTGELFF.

The chain joins TRBV7-9 to TRBJ2-5; 10 bases align to TRBD1. The trim removed 3 bases at V and 5 bases at J, leaving 6 bases unmatched. The CDR3 extends over 15 amino acids. Germline CDR1 is SEHNR and CDR2 is FQNEAQ (reference sequence). DNA of the CDR3: TGTGCCAGCAGCTTCCCGGGACAGGGGATGGAGACCCAGTACTTC. Protein sequence: CASSFPGQGMETQYF.

The gene calls are TRBV2 and TRBJ2-3, with D perhaps given as TRBD1 or TRBD2 (5 bases each). In germline, CDR1 is SNHLY, CDR2 FYNNEI. Deletions cut 6 bases from V and 4 bases from J, with 17 bases between. This CDR3 spans 15 amino acids. CDR3 sequence reads: CASSPLGAAPDTQYF. The DNA for the CDR3 is TGTGCCAGCAGCCCCCTCGGGGCGGCCCCAGATACGCAGTATTTT.

This chain connects TRBV7-3 to TRBJ2-2, with D perhaps TRBD2 (7 bases). CDR3 size: 16 residues. Germline V gene data show CDR1 as SGHTA and CDR2 as FQGTGA. V was trimmed by 7 bases and J by 0 bases, leaving 15 bases between them. CDR3 in amino acids: CASNSNGGPNTGELFF. CDR3 sequence (DNA): TGTGCCAGCAACTCGAACGGGGGGCCGAACACCGGGGAGCTGTTTTTT. Full variable domain (rest looked up from reference TRBV7-3 and TRBJ2-2): GAGVSQTPSNKVTEKGKYVELRCDPISGHTALYWYRQSLGQGPEFLIYFQGTGAADDSGLPNDRFFAVRPEGSVSTLKIQRTERGDSAVYLCASNSNGGPNTGELFFGEGSRLTVL.

The rearrangement links TRBV7-6 to TRBJ2-3; 8 bases line up with TRBD2. The CDR3 runs to 16 residues. Trimming removed 6 bases from V and 3 bases from J; junction bases left unmatched: 11. The V gene's germline CDR1 is SGHVS and CDR2 FNYEAQ. CDR3 residues: CASSYSTGTRTDTQYF. CDR3 sequence (DNA): TGTGCCAGCAGTTACTCTACCGGGACTAGAACAGATACGCAGTATTTT.

CDR3 sequence (DNA): TGTGCCAGCAGCTGTACAAGACGACAGGGTTGGGTTTATTGCACCGGGGAGCTGTTTTTT. It translates to CASSCTRRQGWVYCTGELFF. The chain carries TRBV7-3 and TRBJ2-2, with TRBD1 matching 7 bases. The germline V gene encodes CDR1 SGHTA and CDR2 FQGTGA. This CDR3 is 20 amino acids long. Germline trimming cut 4 bases from V and 4 bases from J; bases unmatched to any gene: 21.

The rearrangement uses TRBV6-5 and TRBJ1-1; D remains ambiguous. The V end lost 8 bases, the J end lost 2 bases, and 6 bases lay between the germline ends. The CDR3 runs 11 residues. The germline gives CDR1 MNHEY, CDR2 SVGAGI. CDR3 region: CASGRNTEAFF. In DNA form, the CDR3 reads TGTGCCAGCGGCCGAAACACTGAAGCTTTCTTT.

The gene calls are TRBV30 and TRBJ1-4; D uncertain. Germline V gene sequence: CDR1 GTSNPN, CDR2 SVGIG (reference sequence). V was shortened by 3 bases and J by 7 bases, with 12 bases between the two germline ends. The CDR3 has 13 amino acids. The CDR3 DNA follows: TGTGCCTGGAGCCCTGCGCGGAGTGAAAAACTGTTTTTT. Translating gives CAWSPARSEKLFF.

This chain uses TRBV2 with TRBJ2-3; 11 nucleotides match TRBD2. Germline V CDR1 and CDR2: SNHLY, FYNNEI. Trimming cost V 7 bases and J 6 bases; bases outside gene matches: 9. This CDR3 comprises 15 residues. The CDR3 DNA reads TGTGCCAGCACAGAGAGACTAGCGGGGAGGGATACGCAGTATTTT. Protein product: CASTERLAGRDTQYF.

This clone came up a few times. V gene TRBV29-1 combines with J gene TRBJ1-2; D not certain. Germline V lookup: CDR1 SQVTM, CDR2 ANQGSEA. The CDR3 runs 10 residues. V shed 1 base and J shed 8 bases, with 5 bases lying between them. The CDR3 bases are TGCAGCGTTGAAGCCTCGGGCTACACCTTC. Translation: CSVEASGYTF.

The chain links TRBV5-6 to TRBJ1-1; D gene ambiguous. Germline CDR1 and CDR2: SGHDT and YYEEEE. Trimming cost V 4 bases and J 8 bases, with 9 bases left between them. The CDR3 contains 11 residues. The CDR3 protein is CASSLAEEAFF. The CDR3 nucleotides read TGTGCCAGCAGCCTGGCCGAGGAAGCTTTCTTT.

V and J are TRBV18 and TRBJ1-2; a weak D match, TRBD1 (6 bases). Germline V gene lookup returns CDR1 KGHSH and CDR2 LQKENI. Trimming left V 6 bases short and J 3 bases short, with 11 bases between. The CDR3 contains 13 residues. CDR3 residues: CASSPGTYYGYTF. CDR3 nucleotides: TGTGCCAGCTCTCCCGGGACATACTATGGCTACACCTTC.

The rearrangement uses TRBV21-1 and TRBJ2-7. TRBV21-1 is assigned pseudogene status. The CDR3 loop spans 17 amino acids. CDR3 bases: TGTGCCAGCAGCAACCACGTGGGAAGCTACCGCTCCTACGAGCAGTACGTC. Amino acids: CASSNHVGSYRSYEQYV.

The chain links TRBV6-5 to TRBJ2-7; 10 bases are a match to TRBD1. Trimming at V came to 8 bases and at J to 4 bases, leaving 8 bases not matched to a gene. In germline, CDR1 is MNHEY, CDR2 SVGAGI. The CDR3 covers 14 residues. The CDR3 DNA reads TGTGCCAGCTGGAGACAGGGGGCGGGTTACGAGCAGTACTTC. It specifies CASWRQGAGYEQYF.

The V and J genes are TRBV30 and TRBJ1-1, with D possibly matching TRBD1 (6 bases). CDR3 length equals 16 residues. From germline, CDR1 is GTSNPN and CDR2 SVGIG (reference sequence). V was trimmed by 2 bases and J by 1 base, leaving 17 bases between them. This CDR3 reads CAWSQLTGFRNTEAFF. The CDR3 DNA reads as TGTGCCTGGAGTCAACTAACAGGGTTCCGGAACACTGAAGCTTTCTTT.

The sample holds one count of this clone. The chain couples TRBV7-2 to TRBJ1-1; no firm D call. Germline V gene lookup returns CDR1 SGHTA and CDR2 FQGNSA. V dropped 3 bases and J dropped 2 bases, with 10 bases sitting between them. The CDR3 length is 14 residues. For the CDR3, the DNA is TGTGCCAGCAGCTTTAGCGACTTAAACACTGAAGCTTTCTTT. Translated, it gives CASSFSDLNTEAFF.

This clone was detected once. The rearrangement joins TRBV19 to TRBJ1-4; 7 bases map to TRBD1. The junction had 9 bases not matched to a gene; V was cut back by 7 bases and J by 4 bases. Germline CDR1 reads LNHDA; CDR2 reads SQIVND (reference sequence). The CDR3 runs to 15 residues. The CDR3 bases are TGTGCCAGTAATAATCCGGGACAGTATAATGAAAAACTGTTTTTT. It encodes CASNNPGQYNEKLFF.

The V and J genes are TRBV30 and TRBJ1-5; 8 positions match TRBD1. Per the germline V gene, CDR1 is GTSNPN and CDR2 is SVGIG (reference sequence). There are 15 residues in the CDR3. J was trimmed by 4 bases and V by 1 base; bases with no gene match: 6. CDR3 residues: CAWSGRGLGNQPQHF. In nucleotides, the CDR3 is TGTGCCTGGAGTGGCAGGGGGCTTGGGAATCAGCCCCAGCATTTT.

The chain is built from TRBV6-5 and TRBJ1-6, with 8 bases identical to TRBD1. The V and J ends lost 5 bases and 5 bases, in that order; junction bases with no gene match: 5. Germline V CDR1 and CDR2: MNHEY, SVGAGI. The CDR3 consists of 15 residues. The CDR3 here is CASSLGQGNNSPLHF. As DNA, the CDR3 is TGTGCCAGCAGTCTTGGACAGGGCAATAATTCACCCCTCCACTTT.

The chain links TRBV9 to TRBJ2-7, with unresolved D. V was cut by 0 bases and J by 0 bases, with 7 bases left in between. The length of the CDR3 is 14 residues. Germline V gene sequence: CDR1 SGDLS, CDR2 YYNGEE. As DNA, the CDR3 is TGTGCCAGCAGCGTAGAGGCTAGCTCCTACGAGCAGTACTTC. Residues: CASSVEASSYEQYF.

The chain joins TRBV7-9 to TRBJ2-1; the match to TRBD2 covers 10 bases. V was pared by 4 bases and J by 8 bases, with 14 bases of the junction left unmatched. Per germline, CDR1 SEHNR and CDR2 FQNEAQ (reference sequence). The CDR3 loop spans 17 amino acids. The CDR3 here is CASSSPPSGGPSDEQFF. Here the CDR3 DNA reads TGTGCCAGCAGCTCCCCCCCTAGCGGGGGCCCCTCAGATGAGCAGTTCTTC.

The chain combines TRBV5-1 with TRBJ2-3; D remains ambiguous. This CDR3 has 11 residues. Between the trimmed V and J ends, which lost 0 bases and 6 bases, there was a span of 2 bases. Germline V gene sequence: CDR1 SGHRS, CDR2 YFSETQ. CDR3 in DNA: TGCGCCAGCAGCTTGGGGGATACGCAGTATTTT. Protein product: CASSLGDTQYF.

CDR3 protein: CATSAGQGPYNEQFF. The CDR3 DNA is TGTGCCACCAGCGCCGGACAGGGCCCTTACAATGAGCAGTTCTTC. The rearrangement links TRBV15 to TRBJ2-1, with TRBD1 matching 8 bases. V was pared by 5 bases and J by 4 bases, with 7 bases of the junction left unmatched. Germline V gene lookup returns CDR1 LNHNV and CDR2 YYDKDF (reference sequence). This CDR3 spans 15 amino acids.